The source of this T cell receptor beta chain is a study of T cells in Graves' hyperthyroidism and ophthalmopathy. Study-level points and caveats: A median around six months before onset, the model predicted ophthalmopathy. Ophthalmopathy could be told apart from stable hyperthyroidism with a 13 V-J model. Blood samples included most of the expanded thyroid clonotypes exceeding 0.001.

TCR beta CDR3 region amplification was performed from RNA transcripts. The HTBI primer set served for first-round RT-PCR of the TCR CDR3. TCRdb fed the multiplex PCR reads into MiXCR, producing one record per CDR3 protein. The profile shows some 500,000 distinct CDR3 sequences, roughly a quarter of them singletons. This clonotype appeared a few times. Its antigen is still unknown. Clinical Activity Scores of at least 3, NOSPECS grades of at least 4 and durations under 3 months characterized ophthalmopathy patients. The germline V gene encodes CDR1 SGHDN and CDR2 FVKESK. V lost 2 bases, J lost 1 base, and 9 bases lay in between. The CDR3 has 14 amino acids.

This chain joins TRBV14 and TRBJ2-7; D possibly corresponds to TRBD1 (6 bases). The sequence was obtained from a woman aged 25 to 45 with Graves' ophthalmopathy. Sequences were obtained from blood. CDR3 protein: CASSQIQGSYEQYF. The DNA for the CDR3 is TGTGCCAGCAGCCAAATCCAGGGGTCCTACGAGCAGTACTTC.